What follows is one T cell receptor (beta chain) and its context. TCRdb keeps only in-frame clones here, not all; method: immunoSEQ multiplex PCR. The sample yields 200,000 to 250,000 clones, approximately 86% seen once. The sample belongs to a study of blood T cell repertoires in COVID-19. Study summary: The analysed material was cDNA or gDNA that came from T cells, B-cell-depleted T cells, or PBMCs.

Germline lookup yields CDR1 KGHDR and CDR2 SFDVKD. The germline V and J ends were trimmed by 9 bases and 3 bases, with 10 bases remaining between them. The CDR3 contains 12 residues. Material for sequencing was peripheral blood. The J gene is TRBJ1-1, the V gene TRBV24-1; D is undetermined. This TCR was recovered from a woman in her 50s with COVID-19, enrolled during active disease. The CDR3 bases are TGTGCCACCGCGGGAGGAGACACTGAAGCTTTCTTT. Encoded protein: CATAGGDTEAFF.